Below, 13 T cell receptor beta chains from the same sample are listed, as sequenced in a study of blood T cell repertoires in COVID-19. The repertoire was sequenced with immunoSEQ multiplex PCR; TCRdb's copy has only in-frame clones and lacks some. The table has a few hundred thousand clones, roughly 90% seen once. Sample: peripheral blood. Receptor source: a man between 25 and 39 years old with acute or convalescent COVID-19.

The chain combines TRBV5-6 with TRBJ1-5, with D maybe TRBD1 (5 bases). Germline V gene sequence: CDR1 SGHDT, CDR2 YYEEEE. The CDR3 consists of 18 residues. V gave up 4 bases and J gave up 0 bases, with 20 bases separating them. The CDR3 nucleotides read TGTGCCAGCAGCCGCGCCGGGACCCTGGGGGGTAGCAATCAGCCCCAGCATTTT. Translating gives CASSRAGTLGGSNQPQHF.

CDR3 protein: CASSRDGNYGYTF. CDR3 bases: TGTGCCAGCAGTCGAGACGGGAACTATGGCTACACCTTC. V and J are TRBV12-3 or TRBV12-4 and TRBJ1-2; no firm D call. V shed 5 bases and J shed 2 bases, with 9 bases lying between them. This CDR3 region has 13 residues.

This chain links TRBV11-2 with TRBJ1-2; 7 bases are a match to TRBD1. Germline CDR1 reads SGHAT; CDR2 reads FQNNGV. This CDR3 has 14 residues. V was clipped by 5 bases and J by 3 bases; unmatched bases: 6. The CDR3 DNA follows: TGTGCCAGCAGCCCCCAAGGGACAGACTATGGCTACACCTTC. Amino acid sequence: CASSPQGTDYGYTF.

The table lists this clone with a count of one. V usage is TRBV5-4 and J usage is TRBJ1-6; 10 bases are a match to TRBD1. Germline trimming cut 3 bases from V and 9 bases from J; bases unmatched to any gene: 3. The CDR3 length is 14 residues. Germline CDR1 reads SGHNT; CDR2 reads YYREEE (reference sequence). The CDR3 loop is CASSSGQGSSPLHF. The DNA for the CDR3 is TGTGCCAGCAGCTCGGGACAGGGGAGTTCACCCCTCCACTTT.

This clone showed up just once. The chain is built from TRBV19 and TRBJ2-3; TRBD2 matches 9 bases. Unmatched junction bases numbered 28, after V lost 5 bases and J lost 1 base. The CDR3 sequence is 23 residues long. The germline V gene encodes CDR1 LNHDA and CDR2 SQIVND (reference sequence). CDR3 sequence (DNA): TGTGCCAGTAGTGGGGGTCGTCATCGGATAGCGGGGGTGAACCGGATTGGCACAGATACGCAGTATTTT. This codes for CASSGGRHRIAGVNRIGTDTQYF.

The chain links TRBV23-1 to TRBJ2-5, with a tentative D call TRBD1 (5 bases). TRBV23-1 is filed as an ORF, its function uncertain. The CDR3 is 14 residues long. Trimming stripped 0 bases from V and 5 bases from J, with 10 bases between. The CDR3 is CASSQSRGSETQYF. CDR3 nucleotide sequence: TGCGCCAGCAGTCAATCAAGGGGCTCGGAGACCCAGTACTTC.

The chain is built from TRBV10-3 and TRBJ1-6, with D hard to call. The CDR3 contains 13 residues. Germline V CDR1 and CDR2: ENHRY, SYGVKD. V was cut by 0 bases and J by 10 bases, with 7 bases left in between. The CDR3, as DNA: TGTGCCATCAGTGAGTCCCCCATCTCACCCCTCCACTTT. It encodes CAISESPISPLHF.

The chain couples TRBV5-1 to TRBJ1-1; the D gene is possibly TRBD1 (5 bases). The ends were cut back, 4 bases at V and 4 bases at J, with 11 bases in the middle. The CDR3 length is 13 residues. Germline values: CDR1 SGHRS, CDR2 YFSETQ. DNA of the CDR3: TGCGCCAGCAGCCCCTTGGGGGGCACTGAAGCTTTCTTT. Protein sequence: CASSPLGGTEAFF.

The chain uses TRBV7-2 and TRBJ1-6; D might be TRBD1 (6 bases). The CDR3 totals 16 residues. The V end lost 6 bases, the J end lost 0 bases, and 12 bases lay between the germline ends. CDR1 is SGHTA, CDR2 FQGNSA, per germline. The CDR3: CASRQQGSSYNSPLHF. The CDR3 nucleotides are TGTGCCAGCAGACAACAGGGAAGCTCCTATAATTCACCCCTCCACTTT. The variable domain in full, with the rest retrieved from reference TRBV7-2 and TRBJ1-6, is GAGVSQSPSNKVTEKGKDVELRCDPISGHTALYWYRQSLGQGLEFLIYFQGNSAPDKSGLPSDRFSAERTGGSVSTLTIQRTQQEDSAVYLCASRQQGSSYNSPLHFGNGTRLTVT.

The chain uses TRBV28 and TRBJ1-2; TRBD1 matches 7 bases. J was trimmed by 8 bases and V by 8 bases; bases with no gene match: 8. This CDR3 region has 12 residues. Germline-derived CDR1 and CDR2 are MDHEN and SYDVKM. The CDR3 loop reads CASGSQGQGYTF. CDR3 DNA sequence: TGTGCCAGCGGATCGCAGGGACAGGGCTACACCTTC.

The chain couples TRBV28 to TRBJ1-2; TRBD1 might be the D (5 bases). The CDR3 runs 14 residues. Germline lookup yields CDR1 MDHEN and CDR2 SYDVKM. Trimming removed 7 bases at V and 5 bases at J, with 17 bases between. Here the CDR3 DNA reads TGTGCCAGCATCGAGGCGGGGGAAACATATGGCTACACCTTC. Its translation: CASIEAGETYGYTF.

V gene TRBV7-6 combines with J gene TRBJ2-7; perhaps TRBD2 as D (6 bases). CDR3 length: 15 amino acids. Trimming pared 5 bases from V and 2 bases from J, leaving 16 bases between. Germline loops: CDR1 SGHVS, CDR2 FNYEAQ. CDR3 coding DNA: TGTGCCAGCAGCCTTAGCGGCTCAAGGGCCTACGAGCAGTACTTC. It is translated as CASSLSGSRAYEQYF.

The chain is built from TRBV6-4 and TRBJ1-2, with D possibly matching TRBD1 (6 bases). The V gene lost 5 bases and the J gene lost 8 bases, with 12 bases spanning the gap. The germline V gene encodes CDR1 MRHNA and CDR2 SNTAGT. The CDR3 contains 12 residues. The DNA of the CDR3 is TGTGCCAGCAGTTCAGGGGCTCGAGGCTACACCTTC. It specifies CASSSGARGYTF.